One and the same sample provided the 13 T cell receptor beta chains below, sequenced in a study of cytomegalovirus exposure and HLA in healthy donors. The PCR ran on 60 Vbeta and 13 Jbeta primers. Sequenced by immunoSEQ multiplex PCR; TCRdb stores in-frame clones only, minus some. The sample includes roughly 200,000 clones, 65% to 85% of them seen just once. The sample taken for sequencing was PBMCs. The receptor set was obtained from a female donor in good health and CMV-seronegative.

The rearrangement links TRBV7-2 to TRBJ2-4; the match to TRBD2 covers 8 bases. Germline trimming cut 5 bases from V and 9 bases from J; bases unmatched to any gene: 9. The germline V gene encodes CDR1 SGHTA and CDR2 FQGNSA. The CDR3 spans 14 residues. CDR3 sequence: CASSMSGRLSIQYF. DNA of the CDR3: TGTGCCAGCAGCATGAGCGGGAGATTAAGCATTCAGTACTTC.

J is TRBJ2-7 and V is TRBV6-5, with 10 bases matching TRBD2. From germline, CDR1 is MNHEY and CDR2 SVGAGI. The CDR3 runs 13 residues. The junction had 2 bases not matched to a gene; V was cut back by 5 bases and J by 4 bases. The CDR3 loop is CASSLGLAYEQYF. The CDR3 bases are TGTGCCAGCAGTCTGGGACTAGCGTACGAGCAGTACTTC.

The gene calls are TRBV11-2 and TRBJ2-2, with 9 bases identical to TRBD2. The V segment lost 2 bases and the J segment 5 bases; nucleotides outside the gene matches: 3. The CDR3 sequence is 15 residues long. CDR1 and CDR2 (germline): SGHAT, FQNNGV. CDR3 DNA sequence: TGTGCCAGCAGCTTACGGACTAGCGATACCGGGGAGCTGTTTTTT. Residues: CASSLRTSDTGELFF.

This chain uses TRBV21-1 with TRBJ2-5; the D call in the table, TRBD1, was not verified against the DNA. TRBV21-1 is reported as a pseudogene. This CDR3 has 20 amino acids. The CDR3 reads CASSKSRGRDSAKKGETQYF. CDR3 coding DNA: TGTGCCAGCAGCAAATCGCGCGGGCGGGACAGTGCTAAAAAAGGGGAGACCCAGTACTTC.

The CDR3 nucleotides read TGTGCCAGCAGCCAGGTAGCGGGACCAGAGGCAGATACGCAGTATTTT. It yields the protein CASSQVAGPEADTQYF. V gene TRBV4-2 combines with J gene TRBJ2-3, with 8 bases fitting TRBD2. The CDR3 is made up of 16 amino acids. J lost 4 bases, V lost 3 bases, and 9 bases had no gene match. The germline gives CDR1 LGHNA, CDR2 YNFKEQ.

The chain links TRBV6-5 to TRBJ1-1; TRBD1 matches 7 bases. V shed 7 bases, J shed 1 base, and the junction held 6 bases outside the gene matches. Germline V gene lookup returns CDR1 MNHEY and CDR2 SVGAGI. This CDR3 is built from 14 residues. In DNA, the CDR3 is TGTGCCAGCATCCCGGGACAGAGGAACACTGAAGCTTTCTTT. It encodes CASIPGQRNTEAFF.

The chain joins TRBV7-3 to TRBJ2-7; a possible D gene is TRBD2 (6 bases). This CDR3 region has 15 residues. V lost 2 bases to trimming and J lost 5 bases, with 16 bases between them. Germline values: CDR1 SGHTA, CDR2 FQGTGA. The CDR3 region is CASSLGVLAKHEQYF. CDR3 DNA: TGTGCCAGCAGCTTAGGGGTCCTAGCGAAGCACGAGCAGTACTTC.

The DNA for the CDR3 is TGTGCCAGCAGCGTAGAACAGGGCACAGAGACCCAGTACTTC. This gives the protein CASSVEQGTETQYF. The V gene is TRBV9, the J gene TRBJ2-5; a possible D gene is TRBD1 (6 bases). The germline V gene encodes CDR1 SGDLS and CDR2 YYNGEE. Trimming took off 0 bases at V and 4 bases at J, with 10 bases between the two ends. The length of the CDR3 is 14 residues.

The V and J genes are TRBV7-3 and TRBJ2-1, with TRBD2 as a possible D gene (5 bases). Germline values: CDR1 SGHTA, CDR2 FQGTGA. V gave up 6 bases and J gave up 5 bases, with 14 bases separating them. The CDR3 covers 14 residues. As DNA, the CDR3 is TGTGCCAGCAGATCCGGGGAGACCAACAATGAGCAGTTCTTC. Translating gives CASRSGETNNEQFF.

The J gene is TRBJ2-3, the V gene TRBV7-9; D perhaps matches TRBD2 (6 bases). The CDR3 spans 17 residues. The germline gives CDR1 SEHNR, CDR2 FQNEAQ (reference sequence). Trimming pared 5 bases from V and 0 bases from J, leaving 18 bases between. The CDR3 is CASSLLGAGQSTDTQYF. The CDR3 DNA sequence: TGTGCCAGCAGCCTCTTGGGAGCGGGCCAAAGCACAGATACGCAGTATTTT.

V is TRBV5-4 and J is TRBJ2-7; perhaps TRBD1 as D (5 bases). With 0 bases removed from V and 2 bases from J, the gap between germline ends came to 15 bases. The CDR3 is 16 residues long. Looked up from germline, CDR1 is SGHNT and CDR2 is YYREEE (reference sequence). CDR3 loop: CASSLDQGDSPYEQYF. In nucleotides, the CDR3 is TGTGCCAGCAGCTTGGACCAGGGCGATAGCCCCTACGAGCAGTACTTC.

The CDR3 DNA reads as TGTGCCAGCAGTGCGCCGGTGTTGGGGGCGTACGGCTACACCTTC. Translation: CASSAPVLGAYGYTF. This chain uses TRBV2 with TRBJ1-2; perhaps TRBD1 as D (6 bases). Germline CDR1 reads SNHLY; CDR2 reads FYNNEI. Trimming pared 4 bases from V and 8 bases from J, leaving 20 bases between. CDR3 length: 15 residues.

The V and J genes are TRBV7-3 and TRBJ2-3; D uncertain. The CDR3 runs to 12 residues. V was trimmed by 8 bases and J by 5 bases, leaving 11 bases between them. Germline V lookup: CDR1 SGHTA, CDR2 FQGTGA. The CDR3 DNA reads TGTGCCAGCGGCGGCCCTTTAGATACGCAGTATTTT. Encoded protein: CASGGPLDTQYF.